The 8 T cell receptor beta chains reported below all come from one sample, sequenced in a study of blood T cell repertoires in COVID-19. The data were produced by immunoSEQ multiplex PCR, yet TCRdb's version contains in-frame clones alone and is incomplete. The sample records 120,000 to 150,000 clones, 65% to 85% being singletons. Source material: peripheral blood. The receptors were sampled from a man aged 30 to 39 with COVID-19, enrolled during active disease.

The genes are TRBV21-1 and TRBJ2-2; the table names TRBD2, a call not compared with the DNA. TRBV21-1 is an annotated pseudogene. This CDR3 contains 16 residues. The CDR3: CASIGTSGSLAGELFF. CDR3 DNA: TGTGCCAGCATCGGGACTAGCGGGAGTCTCGCCGGGGAGCTGTTTTTT.

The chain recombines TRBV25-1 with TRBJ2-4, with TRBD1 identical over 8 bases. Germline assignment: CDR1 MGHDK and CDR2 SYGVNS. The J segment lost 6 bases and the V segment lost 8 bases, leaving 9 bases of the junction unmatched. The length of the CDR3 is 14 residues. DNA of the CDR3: TGTGCCAGCGGGACAGGTCGACCCGGAAACATTCAGTACTTC. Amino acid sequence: CASGTGRPGNIQYF.

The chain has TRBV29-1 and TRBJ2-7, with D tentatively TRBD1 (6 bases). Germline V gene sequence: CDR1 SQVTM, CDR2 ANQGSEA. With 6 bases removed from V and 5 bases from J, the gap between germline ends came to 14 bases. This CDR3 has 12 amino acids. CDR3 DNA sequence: TGCAGCGTCCAGGACAGACGCGACGAGCAGTACTTC. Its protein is CSVQDRRDEQYF.

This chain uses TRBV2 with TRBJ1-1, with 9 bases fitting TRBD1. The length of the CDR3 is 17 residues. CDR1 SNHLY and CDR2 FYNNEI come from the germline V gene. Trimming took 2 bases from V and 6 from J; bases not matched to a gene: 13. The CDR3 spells CASSELSWRTGEPEAFF. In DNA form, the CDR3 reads TGTGCCAGCAGTGAATTGTCGTGGAGGACAGGGGAACCTGAAGCTTTCTTT.

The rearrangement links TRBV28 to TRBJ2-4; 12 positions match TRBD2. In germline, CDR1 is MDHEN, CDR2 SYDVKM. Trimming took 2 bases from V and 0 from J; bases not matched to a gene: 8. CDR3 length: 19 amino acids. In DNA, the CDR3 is TGTGCCAGCAGTTTAGAGGGACTAGCGGGTATTCAAGCCAAAAACATTCAGTACTTC. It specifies CASSLEGLAGIQAKNIQYF.

The CDR3 DNA follows: TGTGCCAGCAGTGTTCTAGCGGGAGACACCGGGGAGCTGTTTTTT. This codes for CASSVLAGDTGELFF. The chain has TRBV6-4 and TRBJ2-2, with 10 bases aligning to TRBD2. The CDR3 extends over 15 amino acids. Looked up from germline, CDR1 is MRHNA and CDR2 is SNTAGT. V lost 4 bases and J lost 3; bases outside the gene matches: 2.

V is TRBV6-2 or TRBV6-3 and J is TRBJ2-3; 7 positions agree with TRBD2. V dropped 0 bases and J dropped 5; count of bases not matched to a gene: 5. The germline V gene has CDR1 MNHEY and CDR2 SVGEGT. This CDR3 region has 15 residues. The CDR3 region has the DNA TGTGCCAGCAGTTACTCGAAGGGAGGGGTAGATACGCAGTATTTT. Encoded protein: CASSYSKGGVDTQYF.

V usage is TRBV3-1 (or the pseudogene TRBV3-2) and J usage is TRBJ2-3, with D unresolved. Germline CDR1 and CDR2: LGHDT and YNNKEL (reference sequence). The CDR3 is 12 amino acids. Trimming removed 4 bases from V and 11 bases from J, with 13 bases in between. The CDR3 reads CASSPTGDWQYF. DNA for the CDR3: TGTGCCAGCAGCCCCACTGGAGATTGGCAGTATTTT.